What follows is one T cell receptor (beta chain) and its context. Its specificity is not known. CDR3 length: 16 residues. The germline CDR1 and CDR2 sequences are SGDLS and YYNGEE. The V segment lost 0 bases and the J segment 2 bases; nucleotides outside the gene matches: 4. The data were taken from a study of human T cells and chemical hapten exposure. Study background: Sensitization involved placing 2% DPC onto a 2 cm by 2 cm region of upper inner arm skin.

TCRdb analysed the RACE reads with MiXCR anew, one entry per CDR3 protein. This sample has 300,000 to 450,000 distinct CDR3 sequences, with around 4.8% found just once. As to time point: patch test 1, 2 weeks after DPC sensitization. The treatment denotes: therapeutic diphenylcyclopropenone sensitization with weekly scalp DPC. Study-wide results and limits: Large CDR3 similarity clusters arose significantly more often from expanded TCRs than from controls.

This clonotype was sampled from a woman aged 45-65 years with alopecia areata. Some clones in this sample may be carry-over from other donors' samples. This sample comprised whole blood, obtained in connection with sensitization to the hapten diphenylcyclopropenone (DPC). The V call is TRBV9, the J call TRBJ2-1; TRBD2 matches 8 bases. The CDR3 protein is CASSVVGSGTYNEQFF. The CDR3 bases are TGTGCCAGCAGCGTAGTTGGTAGCGGGACCTACAATGAGCAGTTCTTC.